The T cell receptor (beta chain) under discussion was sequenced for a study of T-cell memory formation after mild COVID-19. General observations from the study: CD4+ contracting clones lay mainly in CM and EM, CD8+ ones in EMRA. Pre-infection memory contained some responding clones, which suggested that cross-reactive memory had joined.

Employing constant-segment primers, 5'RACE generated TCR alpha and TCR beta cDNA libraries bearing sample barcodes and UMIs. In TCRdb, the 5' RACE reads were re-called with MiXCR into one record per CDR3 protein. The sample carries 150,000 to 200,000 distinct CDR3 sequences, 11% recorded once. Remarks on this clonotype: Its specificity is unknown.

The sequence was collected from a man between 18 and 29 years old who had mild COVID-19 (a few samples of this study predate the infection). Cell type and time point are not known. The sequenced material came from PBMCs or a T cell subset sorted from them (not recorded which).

The CDR3 coding sequence is TGTGCCAGCAGCTTGGCTAAAGGTCACGTTTCACCCCTCCACTTT. It is translated as CASSLAKGHVSPLHF. The chain carries TRBV7-2 and TRBJ1-6; D unresolved. The V gene lost 3 bases and the J gene lost 9 bases, with 15 bases spanning the gap. The CDR3 loop spans 15 amino acids. Germline lookup yields CDR1 SGHTA and CDR2 FQGNSA.